Shown below are 27 T cell receptor beta chains from a single sample sequenced in a study of cytomegalovirus exposure and HLA in healthy donors. Produced via immunoSEQ multiplex PCR; TCRdb's table is partial and in-frame only. The sample has 300,000 to 450,000 clones, roughly 90% seen once. Input material: PBMCs. The receptors originated from a woman younger than 35 in good health and CMV-seronegative.

This clone has only one observation. This chain links TRBV7-9 with TRBJ2-1; tentative D call: TRBD1 (6 bases). Germline V gene sequence: CDR1 SEHNR, CDR2 FQNEAQ (reference sequence). Trimming pared 0 bases from V and 7 bases from J, leaving 10 bases between. This CDR3 spans 14 amino acids. The CDR3 DNA is TGTGCCAGCAGCTTAGCGTTCAGGGGTAATGAGCAGTTCTTC. This sequence encodes CASSLAFRGNEQFF.

V and J are TRBV2 and TRBJ2-3; 8 bases agree with TRBD1. Germline CDR1 and CDR2: SNHLY and FYNNEI. The CDR3 has 15 amino acids. Losses at the gene ends were 11 bases for V and 4 bases for J; bases not matched to a gene: 14. CDR3 in amino acids: CAGYRYRGTADTQYF. The CDR3 DNA follows: TGTGCCGGATACCGATACAGGGGGACCGCAGATACGCAGTATTTT.

The V gene is TRBV5-1, the J gene TRBJ1-1; no reliable D call. Germline CDR1 is SGHRS and CDR2 is YFSETQ. V was clipped by 3 bases and J by 0 bases, with 9 bases between them. CDR3 length: 14 amino acids. CDR3 coding DNA: TGCGCCAGCAGCTCGACAACTTTGAACACTGAAGCTTTCTTT. It specifies CASSSTTLNTEAFF.

The rearrangement joins TRBV7-6 to TRBJ2-5; D is unclear. With 4 bases removed from V and 1 base from J, the gap between germline ends came to 13 bases. Germline V gene data show CDR1 as SGHVS and CDR2 as FNYEAQ. The CDR3 is made up of 15 amino acids. CDR3 in amino acids: CASSYPYRAQETQYF. In nucleotides, the CDR3 is TGTGCCAGCAGCTACCCTTACAGAGCCCAAGAGACCCAGTACTTC.

V gene TRBV25-1 combines with J gene TRBJ1-1, with a possible D match to TRBD1 (6 bases). Germline CDR1 reads MGHDK; CDR2 reads SYGVNS. The CDR3 length is 16 residues. Between the trimmed V and J ends, which lost 1 base and 1 base, there was a span of 13 bases. The CDR3 nucleotides read TGTGCCAGCAGTGAATTTGGGGGGGCGTCGAACACTGAAGCTTTCTTT. Protein: CASSEFGGASNTEAFF.

V gene TRBV30 combines with J gene TRBJ1-5; TRBD1 matches at 7 bases. Germline lookup yields CDR1 GTSNPN and CDR2 SVGIG (reference sequence). Trimming took 2 bases from V and 4 from J; bases not matched to a gene: 14. The CDR3 contains 17 residues. The CDR3 DNA follows: TGTGCCTGGAGTTCTCGGATGACAGGGTTTTTGAATCAGCCCCAGCATTTT. It translates to CAWSSRMTGFLNQPQHF.

The chain carries TRBV28 and TRBJ2-7; 9 bases map to TRBD2. The CDR3 is 13 amino acids. Trimming at V came to 8 bases and at J to 2 bases, leaving 4 bases not matched to a gene. The germline gives CDR1 MDHEN, CDR2 SYDVKM. CDR3 sequence reads: CASGTSRPYEQYF. The CDR3 DNA sequence: TGTGCCAGCGGGACTAGCAGGCCCTACGAGCAGTACTTC.

This sequence joins TRBV5-5 and TRBJ1-5; the match to TRBD1 covers 7 bases. The CDR3 spans 16 residues. V lost 4 bases, J lost 4 bases, and 11 bases stayed unmatched. From germline, CDR1 is SGHKS and CDR2 YYEKEE (reference sequence). The CDR3 bases are TGTGCCAGCAGCCTACTTACAGGGGTTGAAAATCAGCCCCAGCATTTT. Its protein product is CASSLLTGVENQPQHF. The entire variable domain, with the rest obtained from reference TRBV5-5 and TRBJ1-5, is as follows: DAGVTQSPTHLIKTRGQQVTLRCSPISGHKSVSWYQQVLGQGPQFIFQYYEKEERGRGNFPDRFSARQFPNYSSELNVNALLLGDSALYLCASSLLTGVENQPQHFGDGTRLSIL.

This chain connects TRBV29-1 to TRBJ2-1; the match to TRBD2 covers 10 bases. The J segment lost 9 bases and the V segment lost 6 bases, leaving 20 bases of the junction unmatched. The germline V gene has CDR1 SQVTM and CDR2 ANQGSEA. This CDR3 is built from 17 residues. DNA of the CDR3: TGCAGCGTACCCCGGGAGACTAGCGGGCCCCCAATCAGTGAGCAGTTCTTC. This gives the protein CSVPRETSGPPISEQFF.

This clone was seen only a few times. The chain joins TRBV6-1 to TRBJ1-5, with D possibly being TRBD1 (6 bases). This CDR3 spans 13 amino acids. The germline V gene has CDR1 MNHNS and CDR2 SASEGT. The V and J ends lost 5 bases and 8 bases respectively, with 13 bases between them. CDR3 in amino acids: CASSSGETEPQHF. DNA for the CDR3: TGTGCCAGCAGTTCAGGGGAAACGGAGCCCCAGCATTTT.

This sequence joins TRBV4-1 and TRBJ1-2; D possibly corresponds to TRBD1 (6 bases). The CDR3 covers 18 residues. CDR1 and CDR2 from the germline V gene are MGHRA and YSYEKL. The V end was cut by 1 base, the J end by 5 bases, with 23 bases between. CDR3: CASSQGSLSGGQGYGYTF. The CDR3 DNA reads TGCGCCAGCAGCCAAGGGTCTCTGAGCGGGGGGCAAGGGTATGGCTACACCTTC.

The genes are TRBV13 and TRBJ2-7; no clear D gene. This CDR3 has 15 amino acids. From germline, CDR1 is PRHDT and CDR2 FYEKMQ (reference sequence). Trimming took 4 bases from V and 1 from J, leaving 14 bases between them. The CDR3 sequence is CASSSSTQESYEQYF. CDR3 nucleotides: TGTGCCAGCAGCTCGTCCACGCAGGAATCCTACGAGCAGTACTTC.

V is TRBV2 and J is TRBJ2-3; D possibly corresponds to TRBD2 (6 bases). There are 15 residues in the CDR3. The ends were cut back, 1 base at V and 3 bases at J, with 11 bases in the middle. Germline-derived CDR1 and CDR2 are SNHLY and FYNNEI. CDR3 amino acids: CASSEGGLRTDTQYF. For the CDR3, the DNA is TGTGCCAGCAGTGAAGGAGGACTAAGAACAGATACGCAGTATTTT.

The chain uses TRBV11-2 and TRBJ2-7; D is uncertain. The V gene lost 2 bases and the J gene lost 4 bases, with 3 bases spanning the gap. The CDR3 runs 11 residues. Germline V gene sequence: CDR1 SGHAT, CDR2 FQNNGV. DNA of the CDR3: TGTGCCAGCAGCTTACCTTACGAGCAGTACTTC. Protein product: CASSLPYEQYF.

This clone appeared once. The chain combines TRBV27 with TRBJ2-3; TRBD2 matches at 10 bases. The germline V gene encodes CDR1 MNHEY and CDR2 SMNVEV (reference sequence). The CDR3 is made up of 16 amino acids. The junction had 6 bases not matched to a gene; V was cut back by 2 bases and J by 4 bases. The CDR3 nucleotides are TGTGCCAGCAGTTTAGTTTGGACTAGCGGATCAGATACGCAGTATTTT. It specifies CASSLVWTSGSDTQYF.

The CDR3, as DNA: TGTGCCAGCAGTGATTGGGCAGGAGGCTATGGCTACACCTTC. This sequence encodes CASSDWAGGYGYTF. V and J are TRBV25-1 and TRBJ1-2; D call uncertain. Germline-derived CDR1 and CDR2 are MGHDK and SYGVNS. The CDR3 covers 14 residues. V lost 3 bases and J lost 4, with 12 bases in between.

The CDR3 DNA sequence: TGTGCCAGCAGCCCCCCGGGACAGGGGGCACTTGGCTACACCTTC. This sequence encodes CASSPPGQGALGYTF. This chain uses TRBV4-2 with TRBJ1-2; 12 bases fit TRBD1. Germline CDR1 is LGHNA and CDR2 is YNFKEQ. This CDR3 contains 15 residues. V was pared by 4 bases and J by 7 bases, with 7 bases of the junction left unmatched.

The chain employs TRBV9 and TRBJ2-7; 8 bases are shared with TRBD1. V was pared by 3 bases and J by 4 bases, with 12 bases of the junction left unmatched. The CDR3 is made up of 16 amino acids. Germline values: CDR1 SGDLS, CDR2 YYNGEE. The CDR3 spells CASSEGDWQGAYEQYF. The DNA for the CDR3 is TGTGCCAGCAGCGAGGGGGATTGGCAGGGGGCTTACGAGCAGTACTTC. The variable domain in full, with the rest retrieved from reference TRBV9 and TRBJ2-7, is DSGVTQTPKHLITATGQRVTLRCSPRSGDLSVYWYQQSLDQGLQFLIQYYNGEERAKGNILERFSAQQFPDLHSELNLSSLELGDSALYFCASSEGDWQGAYEQYFGPGTRLTVT.

Turning to this clone: The junction shows a germline mismatch at one end, possibly a read error. The rearrangement links TRBV30 to TRBJ2-1, with unresolved D. The CDR3 covers 11 residues. Germline V CDR1 and CDR2: GTSNPN, SVGIG (reference sequence). CDR3 sequence (DNA): TGTGCCTGGAGTGTGGTGTCCCCCGCGGTCTTC. It codes for CAWSVVSPAVF.

The chain uses TRBV27 and TRBJ1-5, with D perhaps matching TRBD1 (5 bases). The germline V gene encodes CDR1 MNHEY and CDR2 SMNVEV (reference sequence). Trimming shortened V by 2 bases and J by 3 bases, and 11 bases separated the two germline ends. This CDR3 has 15 residues. CDR3 residues: CASSLGTTANQPQHF. For the CDR3, the DNA is TGTGCCAGCAGTTTAGGTACGACAGCCAATCAGCCCCAGCATTTT.

This clone was counted a single time. The chain combines TRBV11-2 with TRBJ2-6; 7 nucleotides match TRBD1. Germline values: CDR1 SGHAT, CDR2 FQNNGV. Germline trimming cut 5 bases from V and 2 bases from J; bases unmatched to any gene: 9. This CDR3 has 17 residues. The CDR3 bases are TGTGCCAGCAGCCCCCGACAGGGAATCACTGGGGCCAACGTCCTGACTTTC. As protein: CASSPRQGITGANVLTF.

The V call is TRBV29-1, the J call TRBJ1-1; 8 bases are shared with TRBD1. The V segment lost 7 bases and the J segment 9 bases; nucleotides outside the gene matches: 7. Germline-derived CDR1 and CDR2 are SQVTM and ANQGSEA. This CDR3 comprises 11 residues. CDR3 region: CSAPDREQAFF. For the CDR3, the DNA is TGCAGCGCCCCGGACAGGGAGCAAGCTTTCTTT.

The chain is built from TRBV9 and TRBJ2-3, with 8 bases matching TRBD1. Germline V gene sequence: CDR1 SGDLS, CDR2 YYNGEE. With V trimmed by 2 bases and J by 0 bases, 8 bases remained unmatched. CDR3 size: 17 residues. The CDR3 is CASSVRGTGTSTDTQYF. CDR3 coding DNA: TGTGCCAGCAGCGTGAGAGGGACAGGAACTAGCACAGATACGCAGTATTTT.

The J gene is TRBJ2-1, the V gene TRBV7-9; TRBD2 agrees at 10 bases. Germline V gene sequence: CDR1 SEHNR, CDR2 FQNEAQ (reference sequence). Losses at the gene ends were 5 bases for V and 3 bases for J; bases not matched to a gene: 10. CDR3 length equals 17 residues. Here the CDR3 DNA reads TGTGCCAGCAGCGAACTACGGACTAGCGGAGACTACAATGAGCAGTTCTTC. This sequence encodes CASSELRTSGDYNEQFF.

The chain couples TRBV13 to TRBJ1-4; D is ambiguous. CDR1 and CDR2 (germline): PRHDT, FYEKMQ (reference sequence). The CDR3 extends over 17 amino acids. With 4 bases removed from V and 7 bases from J, the gap between germline ends came to 22 bases. The CDR3 region has the DNA TGTGCCAGCAGCTCCCAAACCCGGACCTCCCGGGGTGAAAAACTGTTTTTT. Amino acid sequence: CASSSQTRTSRGEKLFF.

The chain links TRBV30 to TRBJ2-7, with TRBD1 as a possible D gene (6 bases). Germline CDR1 is GTSNPN and CDR2 is SVGIG (reference sequence). The CDR3 runs 15 residues. Trimming cost V 1 base and J 2 bases, with 15 bases left between them. DNA for the CDR3: TGTGCCTGGAGTGCCGCAGGGGTCGATACCTACGAGCAGTACTTC. Its translation is CAWSAAGVDTYEQYF.

DNA of the CDR3: TGTGCCAGCAGTCAGGGGGCCGATTATAATTCACCCCTCCACTTT. Protein product: CASSQGADYNSPLHF. This chain connects TRBV6-4 to TRBJ1-6, with 8 bases identical to TRBD1. This CDR3 region has 15 residues. V was clipped by 5 bases and J by 4 bases; unmatched bases: 4. The V gene's germline CDR1 is MRHNA and CDR2 SNTAGT.